These T cell receptor beta chains were read from a single sample in a study of T cells after yellow fever vaccination. TCRdb analysed the 5' RACE reads with MiXCR anew, one entry per CDR3 protein. The data hold about 630,000 distinct CDR3 sequences, with around an eighth observed a single time. This material consisted of PBMCs, taken on the day of the yellow fever booster vaccination. The receptor source for this set is a man under 40 who received the YFV17D yellow fever vaccine. The CDR3 runs from the conserved cysteine through the conserved F or W. A D gene is named only where the DNA matches it firmly. Not all rows give a size; the values are once, few, many and, for expanded clones, a class.

len | d_gene | abundance | j_gene | v_gene | CDR3nt | CDR3aa
12 | . | few | TRBJ2-2 | TRBV20-1 | TGCAGTGCTAGATCCCTCCCCGGGGAGCTGTTTTTT | CSARSLPGELFF
17 | . | . | TRBJ2-1 | TRBV15 | TGTGCCACCAGCAGAGGGGGAGCGGGCAGCTCCTACAATGAGCAGTTCTTC | CATSRGGAGSSYNEQFF
16 | . | few | TRBJ2-5 | TRBV19 | TGTGCCAGTATGCTGAGTCCCGCGGCCCCCCTCGAGACCCAGTACTTC | CASMLSPAAPLETQYF
12 | . | many | TRBJ2-4 | TRBV7-2 | TGTGCCAGCAGCTTACATGGAAACATTCAGTACTTC | CASSLHGNIQYF
14 | . | . | TRBJ2-4 | TRBV15 | TGTGCCACCAGCAGAGATTTAGGGGGAAACATTCAGTACTTC | CATSRDLGGNIQYF
15 | . | . | TRBJ2-1 | TRBV7-6 | TGTGCCAGCAGCCCTCAGGAGCTCTCCTACAATGAGCAGTTCTTC | CASSPQELSYNEQFF
18 | . | few | TRBJ2-6 | TRBV15 | TGTGCCACCAGCAGATCAACTGGAGCAAGCTCTGGGGCCAACGTCCTGACTTTC | CATSRSTGASSGANVLTF
15 | . | . | TRBJ2-1 | TRBV4-2 | TGTGCCAGCAGCCGCAAGACCGGGACTCGTGATGAGCAGTTCTTC | CASSRKTGTRDEQFF
15 | . | . | TRBJ2-5 | TRBV20-1 | TGCAGTGCTAGAGTTCCCTCGGGAACGGCGGAGACCCAGTACTTC | CSARVPSGTAETQYF
15 | . | . | TRBJ1-2 | TRBV27 | TGTGCCAGCAGCCCCCGAACAGCCGCGGGCTATGGCTACACCTTC | CASSPRTAAGYGYTF
16 | TRBD2 | few | TRBJ2-7 | TRBV5-1 | TGCGCCAGCAGCTTGGGGACTAGCGGGAGATGGTCCGAGCAGTACTTC | CASSLGTSGRWSEQYF
14 | . | . | TRBJ1-4 | TRBV6-5 | TGTGCCAGCAGTACTCAGGCGGGGGGGGAAAAACTGTTTTTT | CASSTQAGGEKLFF
15 | . | . | TRBJ2-5 | TRBV5-1 | TGCGCCAGCAGCTCCCTGGAGGGCCGCCAAGAGACCCAGTACTTC | CASSSLEGRQETQYF
14 | . | many | TRBJ2-1 | TRBV12-3/TRBV12-4 | TGTGCCAGCAGTTTCAGCGGGTCCAACAATGAGCAGTTCTTC | CASSFSGSNNEQFF
16 | TRBD1 | few | TRBJ2-5 | TRBV2 | TGTGCCAGCAGTGAACAGGGACAGGGGATTATGGAGACCCAGTACTTC | CASSEQGQGIMETQYF
16 | . | few | TRBJ1-2 | TRBV12-3/TRBV12-4 | TGTGCCAGCAGTCCCCACGGGGCCGAATGGGGCTATGGCTACACCTTC | CASSPHGAEWGYGYTF
16 | . | few | TRBJ2-1 | TRBV28 | TGTGCCAGCAGTCCCCAGGACGGGAGCTCCTACAATGAGCAGTTCTTC | CASSPQDGSSYNEQFF
13 | . | . | TRBJ2-5 | TRBV4-2 | TGTGCCAGCAGCCAAAATCGCGCGGAGACCCAGTACTTC | CASSQNRAETQYF
16 | TRBD2 | few | TRBJ2-1 | TRBV7-2 | TGTGCCAGCAGCTTAGCTTTAGCGGGAGGTCACAATGAGCAGTTCTTC | CASSLALAGGHNEQFF
15 | TRBD2 | once | TRBJ2-3 | TRBV18 | TGTGCCAGCTCACCACAGCTAGCGGCCGCAGATACGCAGTATTTT | CASSPQLAAADTQYF
16 | TRBD2 | . | TRBJ2-7 | TRBV12-3/TRBV12-4 | TGTGCCAGCAGTTTTACTAGCGGGAGGGCTGGGTACGAGCAGTACTTC | CASSFTSGRAGYEQYF
12 | . | few | TRBJ1-2 | TRBV3-1 | TGTGCCAGCAGCAAATCTAACTATGGCTACACCTTC | CASSKSNYGYTF
13 | . | many | TRBJ1-1 | TRBV20-1 | TGCAGTGCTAGTAAGGGGATGAACACTGAAGCTTTCTTT | CSASKGMNTEAFF
13 | . | few | TRBJ1-5 | TRBV27 | TGTGCCAGCAGTTTTTCGGCCAATCAGCCCCAGCATTTT | CASSFSANQPQHF
14 | TRBD1 | . | TRBJ1-4 | TRBV20-1 | TGCAGTGCGAGTGGGGCAGGGGGAGGTGAAAAACTGTTTTTT | CSASGAGGGEKLFF
14 | . | few | TRBJ1-1 | TRBV2 | TGTGCCAGCAGTGCGGTGGAAGGAGGGGCTGAAGCTTTCTTT | CASSAVEGGAEAFF
15 | TRBD1 | many | TRBJ2-1 | TRBV28 | TGTGCCAGCGCTCCGGGACAGGGGGCTCGGAATGAGCAGTTCTTC | CASAPGQGARNEQFF
15 | TRBD2 | . | TRBJ2-7 | TRBV18 | TGTGCCAGCTCACCACCTTTAGCGGGAAAGAAGGAGCAGTACTTC | CASSPPLAGKKEQYF
16 | . | . | TRBJ2-1 | TRBV25-1 | TGTGCCAGCAGCCAAAAGGGGACGGGCTCCTACAATGAGCAGTTCTTC | CASSQKGTGSYNEQFF
16 | . | many | TRBJ2-1 | TRBV12-3/TRBV12-4 | TGTGCCAGCAGCGCCTTACGGGCTGGTATTTACAATGAGCAGTTCTTC | CASSALRAGIYNEQFF
13 | . | . | TRBJ2-2 | TRBV15 | TGTGCCACCGATAAATTATACTCCGGGGAGCTGTTTTTT | CATDKLYSGELFF
13 | . | . | TRBJ1-1 | TRBV9 | TGTGCCAGCAGCCCCACCTCGGGCACTGAAGCTTTCTTT | CASSPTSGTEAFF
14 | TRBD2 | . | TRBJ2-3 | TRBV20-1 | TGCAGTGCAAAGACTAGCGGGACCCCAGATACGCAGTATTTT | CSAKTSGTPDTQYF
14 | TRBD1 | . | TRBJ1-2 | TRBV28 | TGTGCCAGCACACTATACAGGGGAGACTATGGCTACACCTTC | CASTLYRGDYGYTF
13 | . | once | TRBJ1-2 | TRBV5-1 | TGCGCCAGCAGCTTGGACCTGATAAGTGGCTACACCTTC | CASSLDLISGYTF
15 | . | . | TRBJ2-5 | TRBV5-1 | TGCGCCAGCAGCGGGAAGGGGCAAACTGAAGAGACCCAGTACTTC | CASSGKGQTEETQYF
14 | . | many | TRBJ2-2 | TRBV29-1 | TGCAGCGTCGGTGGAGGGACGAACACCGGGGAGCTGTTTTTT | CSVGGGTNTGELFF
14 | TRBD1 | . | TRBJ1-2 | TRBV7-8 | TGTGCCAGCAGCTTTAGTGGAGGGGGCGGTTTAAGTACCTTC | CASSFSGGGGLSTF
14 | TRBD1 | few | TRBJ1-6 | TRBV20-1 | TGCAGTGCTAGCCCGGACAGGGCACGGTCACCCCTCCACTTT | CSASPDRARSPLHF
12 | . | few | TRBJ2-1 | TRBV20-1 | TGCAGTGCCTGGACTAACTACAATGAGCAGTTCTTC | CSAWTNYNEQFF
13 | . | . | TRBJ1-6 | TRBV12-3/TRBV12-4 | TGTGCCAGCAGGATCCAGAGCCGTTCACCCCTCCACTTT | CASRIQSRSPLHF
15 | TRBD2 | . | TRBJ2-7 | TRBV6-5 | TGTGCCAGCAGTTCTAGCGGGGGATTCTCCTACGAGCAGTACTTC | CASSSSGGFSYEQYF
17 | TRBD2 | few | TRBJ2-1 | TRBV6-5 | TGTGCCAGCAGTTACTCCCTCGGGGGAGGGCCAGGAGCGGAGCAGTTCTTC | CASSYSLGGGPGAEQFF
13 | . | . | TRBJ2-5 | TRBV11-2 | TGTGCCAGCAGCTCCCCCTCTCCTGTGACCCAGTACTTC | CASSSPSPVTQYF
13 | . | . | TRBJ2-7 | TRBV27 | TGTGCCAGCAGTTTATCGTTCGGGTTGAGGGAGTACTTC | CASSLSFGLREYF
13 | . | few | TRBJ2-5 | TRBV9 | TGTGCCAGCAGCGAGGGAAGCCAAGAGACCCAGTACTTC | CASSEGSQETQYF
16 | . | few | TRBJ1-2 | TRBV7-2 | TGTGCCAGCAGCTCCGATCTCTGGGGGGGAGACTATGGCTACACCTTC | CASSSDLWGGDYGYTF